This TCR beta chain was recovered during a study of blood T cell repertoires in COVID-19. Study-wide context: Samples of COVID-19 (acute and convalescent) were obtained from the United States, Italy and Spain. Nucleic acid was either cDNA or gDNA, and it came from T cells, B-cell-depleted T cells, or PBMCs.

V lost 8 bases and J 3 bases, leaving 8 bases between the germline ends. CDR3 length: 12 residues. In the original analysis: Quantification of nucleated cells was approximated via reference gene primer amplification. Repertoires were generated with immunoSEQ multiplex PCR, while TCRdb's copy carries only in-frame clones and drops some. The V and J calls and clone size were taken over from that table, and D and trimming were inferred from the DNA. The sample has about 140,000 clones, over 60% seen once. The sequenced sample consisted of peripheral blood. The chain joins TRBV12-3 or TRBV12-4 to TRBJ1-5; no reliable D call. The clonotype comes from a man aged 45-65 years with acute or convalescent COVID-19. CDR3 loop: CASGVDNQPQHF. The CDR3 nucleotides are TGTGCCAGCGGAGTCGACAATCAGCCCCAGCATTTT.